This TCR beta chain originates from a study of early stage breast cancer tumors. Study in general: Most invasive tumors, about 70% of the 16, were ER+/PR+/HER2-. Findings and caveats of the study: Tumors had approximately 2.5-fold higher T cell density and higher clonality than adjacent normal breast tissue.

CDR3 length equals 18 residues. Between the trimmed V and J ends, which lost 1 base and 2 bases, there was a span of 18 bases. Germline lookup yields CDR1 MGHRA and CDR2 YSYEKL. As regards this clone: Antigen unknown.

TCRdb keeps only in-frame clones here, not all; method: immunoSEQ multiplex PCR. The sample has approximately 6,100 clones; 78% are singletons. The chain carries TRBV4-1 and TRBJ2-4; TRBD2 is a possible D gene (5 bases). The sample comprised normal breast tissue next to the tumor. The receptor comes from a person between 65 and 79 years old with breast cancer. DNA for the CDR3: TGCGCCAGCAGCCAAGTAGTGGAAACGGGGATGCCCAAAAACATTCAGTACTTC. It translates to CASSQVVETGMPKNIQYF.